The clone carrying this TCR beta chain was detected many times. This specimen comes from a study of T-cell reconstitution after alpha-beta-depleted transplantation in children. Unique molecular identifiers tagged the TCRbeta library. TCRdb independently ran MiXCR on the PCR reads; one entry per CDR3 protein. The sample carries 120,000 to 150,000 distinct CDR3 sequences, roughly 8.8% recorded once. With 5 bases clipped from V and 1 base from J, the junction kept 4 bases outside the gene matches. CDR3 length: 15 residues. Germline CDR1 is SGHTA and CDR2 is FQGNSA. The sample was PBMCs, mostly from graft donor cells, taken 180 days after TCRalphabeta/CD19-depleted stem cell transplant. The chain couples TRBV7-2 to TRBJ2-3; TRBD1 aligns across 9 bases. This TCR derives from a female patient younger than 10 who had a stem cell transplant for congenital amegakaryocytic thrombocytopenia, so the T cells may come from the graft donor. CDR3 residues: CASSPRDRGTDTQYF. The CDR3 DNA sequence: TGTGCCAGCAGCCCTAGGGACAGGGGCACAGATACGCAGTATTTT.